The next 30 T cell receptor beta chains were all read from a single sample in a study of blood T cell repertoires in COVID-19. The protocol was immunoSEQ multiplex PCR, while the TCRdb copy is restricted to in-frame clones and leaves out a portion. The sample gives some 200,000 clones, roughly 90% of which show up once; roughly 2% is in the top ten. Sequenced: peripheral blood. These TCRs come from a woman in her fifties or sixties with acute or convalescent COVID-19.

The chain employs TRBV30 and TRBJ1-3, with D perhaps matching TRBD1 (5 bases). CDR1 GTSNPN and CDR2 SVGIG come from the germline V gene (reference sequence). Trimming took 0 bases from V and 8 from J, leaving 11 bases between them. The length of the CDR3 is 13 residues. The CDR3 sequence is CAWSVLGGYTIYF. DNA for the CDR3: TGTGCCTGGAGTGTACTGGGGGGGTACACCATATATTTT.

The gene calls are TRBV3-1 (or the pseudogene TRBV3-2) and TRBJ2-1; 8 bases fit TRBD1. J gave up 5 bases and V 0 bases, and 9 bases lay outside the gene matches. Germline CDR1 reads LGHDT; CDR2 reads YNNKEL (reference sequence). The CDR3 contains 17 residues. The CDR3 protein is CASSQELGGRGHNEQFF. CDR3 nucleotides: TGTGCCAGCAGCCAAGAATTGGGGGGCAGGGGGCACAATGAGCAGTTCTTC.

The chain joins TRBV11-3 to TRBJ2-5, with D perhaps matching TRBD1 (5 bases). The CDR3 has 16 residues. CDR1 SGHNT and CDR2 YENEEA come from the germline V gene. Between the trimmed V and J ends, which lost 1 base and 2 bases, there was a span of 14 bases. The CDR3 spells CASSLGVTGPQETQYF. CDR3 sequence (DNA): TGTGCCAGCAGCTTAGGAGTAACAGGCCCTCAAGAGACCCAGTACTTC.

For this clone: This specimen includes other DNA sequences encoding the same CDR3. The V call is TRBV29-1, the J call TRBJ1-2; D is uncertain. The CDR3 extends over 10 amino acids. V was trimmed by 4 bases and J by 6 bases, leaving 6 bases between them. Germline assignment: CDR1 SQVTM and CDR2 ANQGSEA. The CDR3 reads CSVAQDGYTF. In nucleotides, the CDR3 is TGCAGCGTTGCGCAGGATGGCTACACCTTC.

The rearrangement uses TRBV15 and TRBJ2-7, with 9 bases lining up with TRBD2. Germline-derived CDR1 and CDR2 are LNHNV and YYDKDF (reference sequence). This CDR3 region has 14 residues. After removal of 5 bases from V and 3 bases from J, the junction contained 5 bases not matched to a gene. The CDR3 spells CATSPRLAVYEQYF. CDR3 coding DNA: TGTGCCACCAGCCCAAGACTAGCGGTCTACGAGCAGTACTTC.

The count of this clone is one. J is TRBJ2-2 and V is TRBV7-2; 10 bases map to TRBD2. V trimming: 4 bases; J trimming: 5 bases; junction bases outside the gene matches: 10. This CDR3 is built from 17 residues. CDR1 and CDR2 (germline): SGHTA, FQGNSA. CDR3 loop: CASSWGSGGARTGELFF. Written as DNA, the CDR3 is TGTGCCAGCAGCTGGGGAAGCGGGGGGGCCAGGACCGGGGAGCTGTTTTTT. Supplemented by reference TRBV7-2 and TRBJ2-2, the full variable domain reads GAGVSQSPSNKVTEKGKDVELRCDPISGHTALYWYRQSLGQGLEFLIYFQGNSAPDKSGLPSDRFSAERTGGSVSTLTIQRTQQEDSAVYLCASSWGSGGARTGELFFGEGSRLTVL.

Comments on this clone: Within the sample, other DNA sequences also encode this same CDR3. CDR3 in DNA: TGCGCCAGTAGCCAAGGACAGGGTGCCTACGAGCAGTACTTC. Translation: CASSQGQGAYEQYF. The chain uses TRBV5-1 and TRBJ2-7, with 8 bases lining up with TRBD1. CDR1 and CDR2 (germline): SGHRS, YFSETQ. The CDR3 length is 14 residues. V shed 8 bases, J shed 2 bases, and the junction held 9 bases outside the gene matches.

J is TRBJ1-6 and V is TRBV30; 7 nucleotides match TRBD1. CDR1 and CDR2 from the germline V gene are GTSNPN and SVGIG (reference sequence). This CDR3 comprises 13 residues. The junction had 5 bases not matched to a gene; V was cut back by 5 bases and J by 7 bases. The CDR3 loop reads CAWGDSANSPLHF. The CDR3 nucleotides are TGTGCCTGGGGGGACAGCGCGAATTCACCCCTCCACTTT.

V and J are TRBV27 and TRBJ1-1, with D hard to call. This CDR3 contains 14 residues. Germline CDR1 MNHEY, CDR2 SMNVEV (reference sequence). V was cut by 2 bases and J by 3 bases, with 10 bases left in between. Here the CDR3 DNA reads TGTGCCAGCAGTTTACGGTCCGGGGACACTGAAGCTTTCTTT. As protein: CASSLRSGDTEAFF.

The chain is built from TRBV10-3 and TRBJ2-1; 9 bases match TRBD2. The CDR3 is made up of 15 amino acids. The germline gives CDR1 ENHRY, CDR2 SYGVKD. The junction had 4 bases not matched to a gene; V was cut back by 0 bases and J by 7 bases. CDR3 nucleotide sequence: TGTGCCATCAGTGAGTCTAGCGGGAGAGCTAATGAGCAGTTCTTC. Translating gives CAISESSGRANEQFF.

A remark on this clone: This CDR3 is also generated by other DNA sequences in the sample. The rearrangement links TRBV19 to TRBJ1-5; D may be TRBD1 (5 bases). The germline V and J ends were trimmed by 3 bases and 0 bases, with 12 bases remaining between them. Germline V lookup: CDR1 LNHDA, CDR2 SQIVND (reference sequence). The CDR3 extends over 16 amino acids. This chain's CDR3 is CASSIWGGDSNQPQHF. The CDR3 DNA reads TGTGCCAGTAGTATTTGGGGGGGGGATAGCAATCAGCCCCAGCATTTT.

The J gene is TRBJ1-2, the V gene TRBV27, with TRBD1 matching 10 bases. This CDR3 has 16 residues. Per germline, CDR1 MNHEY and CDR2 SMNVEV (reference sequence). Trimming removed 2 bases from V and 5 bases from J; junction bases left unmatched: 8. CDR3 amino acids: CASSLLSRDRGYGYTF. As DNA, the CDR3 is TGTGCCAGCAGTTTACTGTCTCGGGACAGGGGTTATGGCTACACCTTC.

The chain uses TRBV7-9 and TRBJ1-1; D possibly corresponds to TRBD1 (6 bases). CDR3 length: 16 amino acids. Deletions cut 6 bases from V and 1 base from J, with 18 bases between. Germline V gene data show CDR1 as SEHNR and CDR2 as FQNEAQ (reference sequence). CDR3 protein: CASRYRGVGGNTEAFF. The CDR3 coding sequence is TGTGCCAGCAGATATAGAGGGGTAGGGGGGAACACTGAAGCTTTCTTT. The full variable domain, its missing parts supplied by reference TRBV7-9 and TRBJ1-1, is DTGVSQNPRHKITKRGQNVTFRCDPISEHNRLYWYRQTLGQGPEFLTYFQNEAQLEKSRLLSDRFSAERPKGSFSTLEIQRTEQGDSAMYLCASRYRGVGGNTEAFFGQGTRLTVV.

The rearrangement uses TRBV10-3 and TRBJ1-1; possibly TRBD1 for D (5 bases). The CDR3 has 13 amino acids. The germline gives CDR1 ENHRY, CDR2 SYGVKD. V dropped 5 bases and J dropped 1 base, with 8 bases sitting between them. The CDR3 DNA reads TGTGCCATCAGTTGGGACTCGAACACTGAAGCTTTCTTT. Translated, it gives CAISWDSNTEAFF.

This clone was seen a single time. The CDR3 spells CASSLGRGYQPQHF. The CDR3 region has the DNA TGTGCCAGCAGCTTGGGAAGGGGGTATCAGCCCCAGCATTTT. This sequence joins TRBV6-6 and TRBJ1-5, with D possibly TRBD1 on 6 matching bases. V was trimmed by 6 bases and J by 5 bases, leaving 14 bases between them. The CDR3 is 14 residues long. CDR1 is MNHNY and CDR2 is SVGAGI in the germline V gene (reference sequence).

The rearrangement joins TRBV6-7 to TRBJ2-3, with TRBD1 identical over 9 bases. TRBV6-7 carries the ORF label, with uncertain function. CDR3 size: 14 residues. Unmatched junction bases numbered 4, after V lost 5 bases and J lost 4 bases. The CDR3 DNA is TGTGCCAGCAGTCCCCGACAGGGGGCAGATACGCAGTATTTT. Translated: CASSPRQGADTQYF.

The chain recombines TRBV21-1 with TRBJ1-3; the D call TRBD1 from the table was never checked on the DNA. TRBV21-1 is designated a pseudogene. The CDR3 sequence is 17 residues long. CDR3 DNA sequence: TGTGCCAGCAGCAATGATTCAGGGGGATACTCTGGAAACACCATATATTTT. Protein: CASSNDSGGYSGNTIYF.

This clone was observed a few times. The CDR3 region has the DNA TGTGCCAGCAGCCAAGATCGTCTAGGGGAAGGGGCTACGCAGTATTTT. Amino acids: CASSQDRLGEGATQYF. This chain links TRBV3-1 (or the pseudogene TRBV3-2) with TRBJ2-3, with TRBD1 as a possible D gene (5 bases). CDR1 LGHDT and CDR2 YNNKEL come from the germline V gene (reference sequence). This CDR3 is 16 amino acids long. V lost 0 bases to trimming and J lost 8 bases, with 18 bases between them.

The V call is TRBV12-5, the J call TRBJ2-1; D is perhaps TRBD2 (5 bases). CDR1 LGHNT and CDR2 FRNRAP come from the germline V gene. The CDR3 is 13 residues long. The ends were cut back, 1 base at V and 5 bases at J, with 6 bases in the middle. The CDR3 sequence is CASGLGRDNEQFF. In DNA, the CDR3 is TGTGCTAGTGGTTTGGGGCGGGACAATGAGCAGTTCTTC.

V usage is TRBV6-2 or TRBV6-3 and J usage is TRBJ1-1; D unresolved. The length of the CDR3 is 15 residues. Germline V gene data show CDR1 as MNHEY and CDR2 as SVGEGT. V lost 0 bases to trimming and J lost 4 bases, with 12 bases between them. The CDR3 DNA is TGTGCCAGCAGTTACTCGTCCCGGGGTGGCACTGAAGCTTTCTTT. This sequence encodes CASSYSSRGGTEAFF.

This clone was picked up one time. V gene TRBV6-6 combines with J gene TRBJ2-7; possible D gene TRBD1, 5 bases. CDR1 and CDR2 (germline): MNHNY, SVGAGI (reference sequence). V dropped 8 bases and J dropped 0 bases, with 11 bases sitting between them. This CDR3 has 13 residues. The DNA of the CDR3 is TGTGCCAGCCAAGGGGCGAGCTCCTACGAGCAGTACTTC. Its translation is CASQGASSYEQYF.

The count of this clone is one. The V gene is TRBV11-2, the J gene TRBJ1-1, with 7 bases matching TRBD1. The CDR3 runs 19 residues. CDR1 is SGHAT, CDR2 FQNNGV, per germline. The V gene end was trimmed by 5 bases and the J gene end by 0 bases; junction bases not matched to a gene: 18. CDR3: CASSLYTGTVSYLNTEAFF. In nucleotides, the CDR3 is TGTGCCAGCAGCCTATACACCGGGACAGTTAGTTACTTGAACACTGAAGCTTTCTTT. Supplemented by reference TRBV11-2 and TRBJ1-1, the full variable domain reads EAGVAQSPRYKIIEKRQSVAFWCNPISGHATLYWYQQILGQGPKLLIQFQNNGVVDDSQLPKDRFSAERLKGVDSTLKIQPAKLEDSAVYLCASSLYTGTVSYLNTEAFFGQGTRLTVV.

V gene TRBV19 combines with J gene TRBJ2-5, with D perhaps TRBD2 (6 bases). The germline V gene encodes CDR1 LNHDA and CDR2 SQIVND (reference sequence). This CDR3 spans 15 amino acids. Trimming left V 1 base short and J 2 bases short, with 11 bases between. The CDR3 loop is CASSIGRDSQETQYF. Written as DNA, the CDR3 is TGTGCCAGTAGTATAGGCCGGGACTCTCAAGAGACCCAGTACTTC. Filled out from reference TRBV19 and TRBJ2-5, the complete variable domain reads DGGITQSPKYLFRKEGQNVTLSCEQNLNHDAMYWYRQDPGQGLRLIYYSQIVNDFQKGDIAEGYSVSREKKESFPLTVTSAQKNPTAFYLCASSIGRDSQETQYFGPGTRLLVL.

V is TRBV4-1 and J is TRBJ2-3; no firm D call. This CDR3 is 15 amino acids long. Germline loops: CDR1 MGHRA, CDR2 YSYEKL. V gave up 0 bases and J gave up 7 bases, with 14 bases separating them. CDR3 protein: CASSQEWAMSNTQYF. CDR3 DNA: TGCGCCAGCAGCCAAGAGTGGGCGATGTCGAATACGCAGTATTTT.

CDR3 region: CASAGQGNEKLFF. The DNA of the CDR3 is TGTGCCAGCGCGGGACAGGGGAATGAAAAACTGTTTTTT. This chain links TRBV6-5 with TRBJ1-4, with 10 positions matching TRBD1. The germline V gene encodes CDR1 MNHEY and CDR2 SVGAGI. The CDR3 covers 13 residues. Trimming removed 8 bases from V and 5 bases from J; junction bases left unmatched: 2.

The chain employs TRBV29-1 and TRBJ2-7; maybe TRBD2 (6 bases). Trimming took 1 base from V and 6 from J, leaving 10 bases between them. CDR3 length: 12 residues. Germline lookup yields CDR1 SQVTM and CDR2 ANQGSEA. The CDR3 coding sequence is TGCAGCGTTGAAGCGGACGGGGGCGAGCAGTACTTC. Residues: CSVEADGGEQYF.

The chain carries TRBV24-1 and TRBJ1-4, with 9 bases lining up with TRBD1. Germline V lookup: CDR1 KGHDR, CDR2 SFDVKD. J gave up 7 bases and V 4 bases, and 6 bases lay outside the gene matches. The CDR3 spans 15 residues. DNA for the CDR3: TGTGCCACCAGTGACCGACAGGGGGAGGTTGAAAAACTGTTTTTT. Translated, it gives CATSDRQGEVEKLFF.

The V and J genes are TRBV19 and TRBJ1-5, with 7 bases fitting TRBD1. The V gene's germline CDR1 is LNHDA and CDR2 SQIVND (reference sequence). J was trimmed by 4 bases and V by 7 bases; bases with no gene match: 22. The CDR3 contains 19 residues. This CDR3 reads CASNFPTGSGGLENQPQHF. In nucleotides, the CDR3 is TGTGCCAGTAACTTCCCGACAGGGAGTGGGGGCCTAGAGAATCAGCCCCAGCATTTT. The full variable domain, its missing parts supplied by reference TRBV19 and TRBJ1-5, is DGGITQSPKYLFRKEGQNVTLSCEQNLNHDAMYWYRQDPGQGLRLIYYSQIVNDFQKGDIAEGYSVSREKKESFPLTVTSAQKNPTAFYLCASNFPTGSGGLENQPQHFGDGTRLSIL.

The CDR3 loop reads CAISPRVSYEQYF. The CDR3 DNA is TGTGCCATCTCTCCCAGGGTGTCCTACGAGCAGTACTTC. V gene TRBV10-3 combines with J gene TRBJ2-7; weak D call: TRBD1 (5 bases). This CDR3 is built from 13 residues. CDR1 and CDR2 (germline): ENHRY, SYGVKD. V lost 8 bases, J lost 1 base, and 12 bases lay in between.

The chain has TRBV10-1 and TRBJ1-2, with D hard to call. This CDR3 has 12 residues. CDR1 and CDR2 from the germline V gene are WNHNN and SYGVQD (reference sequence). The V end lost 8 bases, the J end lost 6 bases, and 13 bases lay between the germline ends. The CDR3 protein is CASFGSHDGYTF. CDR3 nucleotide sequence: TGCGCCAGCTTCGGGTCCCATGATGGCTACACCTTC.